This T cell receptor beta chain was observed in a study of regulatory T cells in long-lasting Graves disease. Background on the study: Treatment with antithyroid drugs for over 5 years, together with positive TSH receptor antibodies, meant persistent Graves' disease.

This clonotype showed up just a few times. Trimming cost V 5 bases and J 6 bases, with 11 bases left between them. The CDR3 runs to 12 residues. In germline, CDR1 is LGHDT, CDR2 YNNKEL (reference sequence). To make TCR beta libraries, researchers used iRepertoire HTBI primers and Arm-PCR of CDR3 regions. The authors' processing: Sample data revealed some 58 TRBV and 14 TRBJ segments. TCRdb recomputed calls from the multiplex PCR reads with MiXCR, one row per CDR3 protein. Here the V and J calls rest on TCRdb's processing, not on the authors' analysis. The sample holds approximately 690,000 distinct CDR3 sequences, around 30% seen once. Time point here: persistent/refractory GD, antithyroid drugs over 5 years with positive TRAb. PBMC-derived RNA was used for the TCR library. An endocrinology department in Xi'an, China, recruited the patients.

This sequence originates from a female donor with Graves disease. The material sequenced was peripheral blood mononuclear cells (PBMCs), taken when the disease was refractory, from a patient treated with antithyroid drugs. The chain recombines TRBV3-1 with TRBJ2-7; a possible D gene is TRBD1 (5 bases). The DNA of the CDR3 is TGTGCCAGCAGCTTGGGGCCGAGCGAGCAGTACTTC. Amino acids: CASSLGPSEQYF.